These 6 T cell receptor beta chains were all obtained from the same sample, sequenced in a study of T cells in Graves' hyperthyroidism and ophthalmopathy. There were TCR beta CDR3 regions amplified from RNA transcripts. First-round RT-PCR targeting the TCR CDR3 was performed with the HTBI primer set. TCRdb ran MiXCR on the multiplex PCR reads and lists one entry per CDR3 protein. Among 340,000 or so distinct CDR3 sequences listed, approximately 16% were seen once. Sequenced sample: blood. These receptors were taken from a man aged 25-45 years with Graves' hyperthyroidism.

This clonotype was detected many times. The chain joins TRBV19 to TRBJ1-1; D unresolved. Germline V gives CDR1 LNHDA, CDR2 SQIVND (reference sequence). The CDR3 is 13 residues long. The V gene lost 2 bases and the J gene lost 2 bases, with 6 bases spanning the gap. CDR3 DNA sequence: TGTGCCAGTAGTATAAGGGCAAACACTGAAGCTTTCTTT. Residues: CASSIRANTEAFF.

There are many counts of this clonotype. The CDR3 coding sequence is TGTGCCAGCACCCTACTAGCGGGAGGCGATACGCAGTATTTT. Translated, it gives CASTLLAGGDTQYF. The rearrangement uses TRBV12-3 or TRBV12-4 and TRBJ2-3, with TRBD2 identical over 12 bases. CDR3 length equals 14 residues. J gave up 6 bases and V 7 bases, and 5 bases lay outside the gene matches.

In its sample, this clonotype was seen many times. The V gene is TRBV20-1, the J gene TRBJ2-5, with 7 bases matching TRBD2. V lost 3 bases, J lost 4 bases, and 14 bases stayed unmatched. Germline assignment: CDR1 DFQATT and CDR2 SNEGSKA (reference sequence). CDR3 size: 16 residues. CDR3 amino acids: CSARDGERDWGETQYF. The CDR3, as DNA: TGCAGTGCTAGGGATGGAGAGCGGGATTGGGGAGAGACCCAGTACTTC.

This chain joins TRBV7-9 and TRBJ2-7, with D possibly being TRBD1 (5 bases). The germline V gene has CDR1 SEHNR and CDR2 FQNEAQ (reference sequence). Trimming took 1 base from V and 6 from J, leaving 10 bases between them. CDR3 length: 13 amino acids. CDR3 amino acids: CASSLGGWREQYF. The CDR3, as DNA: TGTGCCAGCAGCTTAGGGGGCTGGCGCGAGCAGTACTTC.

This clonotype came up many times. The chain's CDR3 is CASSSLTGPGGPEAFF. DNA for the CDR3: TGTGCCAGCAGTTCACTGACAGGGCCGGGTGGACCTGAAGCTTTCTTT. This rearrangement joins TRBV28 to TRBJ1-1; 7 bases fit TRBD1. Per the germline V gene, CDR1 is MDHEN and CDR2 is SYDVKM. CDR3 size: 16 residues. The J segment lost 6 bases and the V segment lost 4 bases, leaving 14 bases of the junction unmatched.

This clonotype was detected many times. V gene TRBV29-1 combines with J gene TRBJ2-1; 11 bases align to TRBD1. The CDR3 is 13 residues long. Germline V lookup: CDR1 SQVTM, CDR2 ANQGSEA. V gave up 7 bases and J gave up 4 bases; unmatched junction bases: 3. CDR3 region: CSAGTGGYNEQFF. The CDR3, as DNA: TGCAGCGCCGGGACAGGGGGATACAATGAGCAGTTCTTC.